Presented here are 6 T cell receptor beta chains from one specimen sequenced in a study of T cell changes during pregnancy in multiple sclerosis. The data were produced by immunoSEQ multiplex PCR, yet TCRdb's version contains in-frame clones alone and is incomplete. The top ten hold about 1.2% of the sample, which has around 40,000 clones, 75% to 90% seen once. The sequences come from CD4+ T cells from peripheral blood mononuclear cells, collected in the first trimester of pregnancy. The receptors come from a female donor with multiple sclerosis, enrolled in a pregnancy study.

V is TRBV6-6 and J is TRBJ2-7, with D perhaps matching TRBD1 (6 bases). The germline V gene has CDR1 MNHNY and CDR2 SVGAGI (reference sequence). Trimming stripped 6 bases from V and 2 bases from J, with 14 bases between. The CDR3 is 14 amino acids. This CDR3 is CASRIRDTAYEQYF. CDR3 sequence (DNA): TGTGCCAGCAGAATCCGGGACACAGCCTACGAGCAGTACTTC.

The chain carries TRBV5-4 and TRBJ1-1; D ambiguous. This CDR3 is built from 14 residues. V was clipped by 2 bases and J by 12 bases, with 20 bases between them. From germline, CDR1 is SGHNT and CDR2 YYREEE (reference sequence). DNA for the CDR3: TGTGCCAGCAGCTTTCTTCCAGGCTCGGATAGAACTTTCTTT. The encoded protein is CASSFLPGSDRTFF.

This chain joins TRBV6-5 and TRBJ1-1; D is ambiguous. Trimming removed 2 bases at V and 3 bases at J, with 16 bases between. This CDR3 contains 16 residues. Germline V gene data show CDR1 as MNHEY and CDR2 as SVGAGI. The CDR3 nucleotides read TGTGCCAGCAGTTACGGCAGGAACGGGGTTTACACTGAAGCTTTCTTT. This gives the protein CASSYGRNGVYTEAFF.

The rearrangement links TRBV28 to TRBJ2-2; D call uncertain. The germline V gene encodes CDR1 MDHEN and CDR2 SYDVKM. V was pared by 4 bases and J by 1 base, with 4 bases between. The CDR3 extends over 13 amino acids. Written as DNA, the CDR3 is TGTGCCAGCAGTTCGAGGAACACCGGGGAGCTGTTTTTT. This sequence encodes CASSSRNTGELFF.

The chain uses TRBV11-2 and TRBJ1-5; no reliable D call. The germline gives CDR1 SGHAT, CDR2 FQNNGV. This CDR3 region has 14 residues. The V and J ends lost 1 base and 2 bases respectively, with 6 bases between them. This CDR3 reads CASSLVAGNQPQHF. The CDR3 coding sequence is TGTGCCAGCAGCTTAGTCGCAGGCAATCAGCCCCAGCATTTT.

The chain uses TRBV18 and TRBJ2-2; 7 bases are shared with TRBD2. CDR3 length: 17 amino acids. J lost 5 bases, V lost 0 bases, and 9 bases had no gene match. CDR1 is KGHSH, CDR2 LQKENI, per germline. The CDR3 DNA is TGTGCCAGCTCACCACCGGTAGTCGCGGGAGTGACCGGGGAGCTGTTTTTT. This codes for CASSPPVVAGVTGELFF. The full variable domain, in which reference TRBV18 and TRBJ2-2 provide the parts outside the CDR3, is NAGVMQNPRHLVRRRGQEARLRCSPMKGHSHVYWYRQLPEEGLKFMVYLQKENIIDESGMPKERFSAEFPKEGPSILRIQQVVRGDSAAYFCASSPPVVAGVTGELFFGEGSRLTVL.